This T cell receptor beta chain emerged from a study of CD8 T cells in ankylosing spondylitis. Study findings and constraints: There was a TCR beta motif, made of several highly homologous variants, that appeared characteristic of ankylosing spondylitis blood. Disease-linked clones were CD8+ and relatively rare in peripheral blood.

TCRdb independently ran MiXCR on the 5' RACE reads; one entry per CDR3 protein. The data show a few hundred thousand distinct CDR3 sequences, approximately 8.2% seen once. Germline CDR1 is MNHEY and CDR2 is SVGEGT. V lost 1 base and J 8 bases, leaving 17 bases between the germline ends. CDR3 size: 15 residues. This clonotype came up a few times. The antigen remains undetermined. The source material was blood, either unsorted or a sorted T cell fraction (not recorded which). V and J are TRBV6-2 or TRBV6-3 and TRBJ1-2, with D uncertain. This TCR derives from a male donor with ankylosing spondylitis. CDR3: CASSYLLVSRIGYTF. In DNA, the CDR3 is TGTGCCAGCAGTTACTTATTGGTATCCCGAATCGGCTACACCTTC.